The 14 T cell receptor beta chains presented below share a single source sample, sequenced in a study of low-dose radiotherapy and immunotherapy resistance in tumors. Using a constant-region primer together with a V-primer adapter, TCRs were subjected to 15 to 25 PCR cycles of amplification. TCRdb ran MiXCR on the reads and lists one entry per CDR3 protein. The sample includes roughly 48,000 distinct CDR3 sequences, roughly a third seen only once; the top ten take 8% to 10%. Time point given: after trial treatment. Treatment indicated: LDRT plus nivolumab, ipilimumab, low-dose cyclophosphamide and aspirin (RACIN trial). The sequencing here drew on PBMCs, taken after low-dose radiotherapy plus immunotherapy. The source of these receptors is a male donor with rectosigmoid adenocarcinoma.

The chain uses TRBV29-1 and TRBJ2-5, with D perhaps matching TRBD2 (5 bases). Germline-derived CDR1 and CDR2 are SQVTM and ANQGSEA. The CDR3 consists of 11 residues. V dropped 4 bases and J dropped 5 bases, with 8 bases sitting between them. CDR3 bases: TGCAGCGTTGCCCCGGGGGAGACCCAGTACTTC. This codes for CSVAPGETQYF.

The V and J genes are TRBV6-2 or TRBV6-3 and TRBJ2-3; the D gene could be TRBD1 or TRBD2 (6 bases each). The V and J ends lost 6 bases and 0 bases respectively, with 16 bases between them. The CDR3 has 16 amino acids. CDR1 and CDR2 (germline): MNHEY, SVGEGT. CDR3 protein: CASRGGNLLSTDTQYF. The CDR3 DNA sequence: TGTGCCAGCAGGGGGGGCAATTTGCTGAGCACAGATACGCAGTATTTT.

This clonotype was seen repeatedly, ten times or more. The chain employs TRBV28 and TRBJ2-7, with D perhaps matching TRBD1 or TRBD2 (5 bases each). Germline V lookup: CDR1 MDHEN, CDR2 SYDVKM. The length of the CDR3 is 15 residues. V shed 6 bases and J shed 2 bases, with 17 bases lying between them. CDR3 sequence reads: CASRPPGTPPYEQYF. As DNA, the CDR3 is TGTGCCAGCAGGCCCCCTGGGACGCCACCCTACGAGCAGTACTTC.

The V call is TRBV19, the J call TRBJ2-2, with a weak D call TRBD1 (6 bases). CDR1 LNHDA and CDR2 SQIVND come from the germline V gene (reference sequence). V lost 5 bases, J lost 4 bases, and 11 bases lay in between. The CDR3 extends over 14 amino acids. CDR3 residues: CASSWGLPTGELFF. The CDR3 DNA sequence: TGTGCCAGTAGTTGGGGGCTCCCCACCGGGGAGCTGTTTTTT.

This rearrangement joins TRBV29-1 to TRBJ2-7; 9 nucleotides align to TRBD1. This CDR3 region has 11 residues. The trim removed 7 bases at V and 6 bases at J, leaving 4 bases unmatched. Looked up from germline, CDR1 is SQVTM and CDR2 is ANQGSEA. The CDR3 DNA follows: TGCAGCGCACAGGGGGCTGGCGAGCAGTACTTC. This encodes CSAQGAGEQYF.

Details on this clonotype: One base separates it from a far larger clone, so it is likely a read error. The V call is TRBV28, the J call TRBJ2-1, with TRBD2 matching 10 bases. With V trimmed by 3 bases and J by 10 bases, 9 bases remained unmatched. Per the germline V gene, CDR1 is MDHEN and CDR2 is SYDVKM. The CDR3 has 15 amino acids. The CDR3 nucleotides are TGTGCCAGCAGTTTGCCTAGCGGGGGAGTCTACGAGCAGTTCTTC. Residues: CASSLPSGGVYEQFF.

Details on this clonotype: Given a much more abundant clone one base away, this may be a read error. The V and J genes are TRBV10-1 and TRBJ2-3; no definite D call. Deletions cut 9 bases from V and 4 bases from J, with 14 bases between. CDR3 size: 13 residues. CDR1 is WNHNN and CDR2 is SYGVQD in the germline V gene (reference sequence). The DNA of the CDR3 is TGCGCCAGATGGGAAGGTTCTCCAGATACGCAGTATTTT. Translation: CARWEGSPDTQYF.

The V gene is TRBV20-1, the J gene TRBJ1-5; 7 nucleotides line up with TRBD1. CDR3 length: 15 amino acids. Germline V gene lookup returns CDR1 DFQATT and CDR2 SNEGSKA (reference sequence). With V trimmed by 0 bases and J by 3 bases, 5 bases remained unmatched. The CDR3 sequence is CSARDVRGTNQPQHF. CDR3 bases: TGCAGTGCTAGAGATGTCAGGGGGACCAATCAGCCCCAGCATTTT.

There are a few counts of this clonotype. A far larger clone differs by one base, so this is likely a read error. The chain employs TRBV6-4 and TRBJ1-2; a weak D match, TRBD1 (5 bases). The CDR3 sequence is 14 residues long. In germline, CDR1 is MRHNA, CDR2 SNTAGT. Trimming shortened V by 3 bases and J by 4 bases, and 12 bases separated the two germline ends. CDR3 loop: CASSESAGIYGYTF. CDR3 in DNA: TGTGCCAGCAGTGAGTCGGCAGGGATCTATGGCTACACCTTC.

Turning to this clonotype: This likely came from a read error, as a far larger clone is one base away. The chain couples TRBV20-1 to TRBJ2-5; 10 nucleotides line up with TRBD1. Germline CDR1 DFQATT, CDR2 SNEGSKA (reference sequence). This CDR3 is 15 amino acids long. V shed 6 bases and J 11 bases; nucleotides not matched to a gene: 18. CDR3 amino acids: CSAEGGQGSYNEQYF. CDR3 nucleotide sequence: TGCAGTGCAGAGGGGGGACAGGGGTCCTACAATGAGCAGTACTTC.

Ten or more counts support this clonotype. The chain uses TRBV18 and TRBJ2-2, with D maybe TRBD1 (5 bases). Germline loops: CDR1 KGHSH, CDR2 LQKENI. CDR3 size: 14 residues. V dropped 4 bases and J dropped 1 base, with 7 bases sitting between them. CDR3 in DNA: TGTGCCAGCTCACTAGGACAGAACACCGGGGAGCTGTTTTTT. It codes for CASSLGQNTGELFF.

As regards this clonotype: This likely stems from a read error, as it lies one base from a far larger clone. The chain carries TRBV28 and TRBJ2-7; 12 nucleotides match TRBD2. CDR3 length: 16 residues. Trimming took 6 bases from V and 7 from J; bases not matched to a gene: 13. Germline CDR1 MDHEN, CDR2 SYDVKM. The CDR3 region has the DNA TGTGCCAGCAGCCCAGGACTAGCGGGGTTGGTGAATGAGCAGTACTTC. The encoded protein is CASSPGLAGLVNEQYF. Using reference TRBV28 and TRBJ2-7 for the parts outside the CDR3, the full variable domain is DVKVTQSSRYLVKRTGEKVFLECVQDMDHENMFWYRQDPGLGLRLIYFSYDVKMKEKGDIPEGYSVSREKKERFSLILESASTNQTSMYLCASSPGLAGLVNEQYFGPGTRLTVT.

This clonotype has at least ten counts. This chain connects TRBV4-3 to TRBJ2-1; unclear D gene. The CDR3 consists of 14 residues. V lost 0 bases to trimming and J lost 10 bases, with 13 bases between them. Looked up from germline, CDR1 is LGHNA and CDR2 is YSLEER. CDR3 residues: CASSQDMGLREQFF. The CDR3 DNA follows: TGCGCCAGCAGCCAAGATATGGGTTTGAGGGAGCAGTTCTTC.

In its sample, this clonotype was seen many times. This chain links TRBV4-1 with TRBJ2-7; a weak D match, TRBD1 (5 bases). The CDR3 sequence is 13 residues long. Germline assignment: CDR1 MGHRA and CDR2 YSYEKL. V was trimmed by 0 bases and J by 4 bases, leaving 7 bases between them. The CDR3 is CASSQDRAYEQYF. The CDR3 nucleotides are TGCGCCAGCAGCCAAGACAGGGCGTACGAGCAGTACTTC.